The 23 T cell receptor beta chains in this list originate from one sample, sequenced in a study of cytomegalovirus exposure and HLA in healthy donors. Generated by immunoSEQ multiplex PCR, the TCRdb table keeps only in-frame clones and is missing some. This repertoire shows 200,000 or so clones, around 86% found once; its top ten account for approximately 2%. The specimen sequenced was PBMCs. The source is a woman under 30 in good health and CMV-seropositive.

The CDR3 region has the DNA TGTGCCAGCAGTTTTAGAGGGCGGGGTAGCAATCAGCCCCAGCATTTT. It is translated as CASSFRGRGSNQPQHF. The chain uses TRBV27 and TRBJ1-5; D is unclear. V was cut by 3 bases and J by 0 bases, with 12 bases left in between. Germline V gene sequence: CDR1 MNHEY, CDR2 SMNVEV (reference sequence). CDR3 length: 16 residues.

This clone was counted a few times. The chain recombines TRBV11-2 with TRBJ2-7; D is perhaps TRBD2 (5 bases). Trimming cost V 5 bases and J 2 bases, with 7 bases left between them. This CDR3 has 12 amino acids. CDR1 is SGHAT, CDR2 FQNNGV, per germline. CDR3 protein: CASSLGTYEQYF. CDR3 coding DNA: TGTGCCAGCAGCCTCGGGACCTACGAGCAGTACTTC.

In this sample, this clone turned up once. This chain connects TRBV28 to TRBJ2-7; 7 nucleotides match TRBD1. The germline V gene has CDR1 MDHEN and CDR2 SYDVKM. J was trimmed by 5 bases and V by 6 bases; bases with no gene match: 10. The CDR3 extends over 14 amino acids. The CDR3 DNA is TGTGCCAGCAGCCTCCGGGACAGTGTTGACGAGCAGTACTTC. Translating it yields CASSLRDSVDEQYF.

This chain uses TRBV6-5 with TRBJ2-2, with 9 nucleotides matching TRBD2. The V gene's germline CDR1 is MNHEY and CDR2 SVGAGI. This CDR3 comprises 14 residues. Trimming removed 4 bases from V and 7 bases from J; junction bases left unmatched: 4. Here the CDR3 reads CASSWAGGVGELFF. Written as DNA, the CDR3 is TGTGCCAGCAGTTGGGCGGGAGGGGTCGGGGAGCTGTTTTTT.

The chain uses TRBV6-5 and TRBJ1-5; D unclear. V lost 6 bases to trimming and J lost 5 bases, with 14 bases between them. This CDR3 has 14 residues. CDR1 MNHEY and CDR2 SVGAGI come from the germline V gene. The CDR3, as DNA: TGTGCCAGCAGCCCCCGCCGCAGCGATCAGCCCCAGCATTTT. It yields the protein CASSPRRSDQPQHF.

The chain combines TRBV9 with TRBJ2-7; 7 bases line up with TRBD2. The CDR3 runs to 14 residues. Unmatched junction bases numbered 4, after V lost 3 bases and J lost 1 base. In germline, CDR1 is SGDLS, CDR2 YYNGEE. The CDR3 is CASSAEGLSYEQYF. CDR3 nucleotide sequence: TGTGCCAGCAGCGCCGAGGGACTATCCTACGAGCAGTACTTC.

The rearrangement links TRBV18 to TRBJ2-6; no clear D gene. The CDR3 is made up of 16 amino acids. The germline CDR1 and CDR2 sequences are KGHSH and LQKENI. The V gene lost 4 bases and the J gene lost 0 bases, with 10 bases spanning the gap. The chain's CDR3 is CASSRRMSSGANVLTF. CDR3 sequence (DNA): TGTGCCAGCTCACGCAGGATGAGCTCTGGGGCCAACGTCCTGACTTTC.

The J gene is TRBJ1-3, the V gene TRBV28; unclear D gene. Germline CDR1 and CDR2: MDHEN and SYDVKM. Trimming stripped 5 bases from V and 4 bases from J, with 12 bases between. The CDR3 length is 14 residues. The CDR3 DNA is TGTGCCAGCAGTCCCCTTAGTTCGGGAAACACCATATATTTT. Translated: CASSPLSSGNTIYF.

This clone was observed a handful of times. The V call is TRBV2, the J call TRBJ2-2; tentatively, D is TRBD2 (6 bases). Germline V gene sequence: CDR1 SNHLY, CDR2 FYNNEI. This CDR3 region has 13 residues. Trimming took off 7 bases at V and 6 bases at J, with 12 bases between the two ends. CDR3: CASNGRGAGELFF. The CDR3 region has the DNA TGTGCCAGCAACGGGAGAGGGGCCGGGGAGCTGTTTTTT.

The V and J genes are TRBV28 and TRBJ2-1; D remains unclear. V was pared by 3 bases and J by 8 bases, with 8 bases between. The CDR3 extends over 12 amino acids. The V gene's germline CDR1 is MDHEN and CDR2 SYDVKM. CDR3 in amino acids: CASSFSVYEQFF. Here the CDR3 DNA reads TGTGCCAGCAGTTTTTCGGTGTATGAGCAGTTCTTC. The full variable domain, in which reference TRBV28 and TRBJ2-1 provide the parts outside the CDR3, is DVKVTQSSRYLVKRTGEKVFLECVQDMDHENMFWYRQDPGLGLRLIYFSYDVKMKEKGDIPEGYSVSREKKERFSLILESASTNQTSMYLCASSFSVYEQFFGPGTRLTVL.

This clone was found a few times. V is TRBV28 and J is TRBJ2-7, with D possibly being TRBD1 (6 bases). CDR3 size: 18 residues. Per germline, CDR1 MDHEN and CDR2 SYDVKM. V lost 4 bases and J 2 bases, leaving 24 bases between the germline ends. CDR3 region: CASSYPLDRPDRTYEQYF. CDR3 in DNA: TGTGCCAGCAGTTACCCCCTGGACAGACCCGACCGCACCTACGAGCAGTACTTC.

The chain uses TRBV10-3 and TRBJ1-2, with D possibly matching TRBD1 (6 bases). Trimming removed 5 bases at V and 4 bases at J, with 20 bases between. Germline assignment: CDR1 ENHRY and CDR2 SYGVKD. This CDR3 has 16 residues. The CDR3: CAISRVGGQKFYGYTF. The CDR3 bases are TGTGCCATCAGTAGAGTAGGAGGACAGAAATTCTATGGCTACACCTTC.

The sample holds one count of this clone. The chain uses TRBV30 and TRBJ1-4; 9 bases map to TRBD1. The CDR3 has 16 amino acids. V shed 1 base, J shed 7 bases, and the junction held 10 bases outside the gene matches. From germline, CDR1 is GTSNPN and CDR2 SVGIG (reference sequence). The CDR3 protein is CAWSGTGLTGGEKLFF. In nucleotides, the CDR3 is TGTGCCTGGAGTGGTACGGGACTGACAGGGGGTGAAAAACTGTTTTTT.

CDR3 sequence: CASSPLSGSEAFF. The CDR3 bases are TGTGCCAGCTCACCACTTTCGGGTTCTGAAGCTTTCTTT. The gene calls are TRBV18 and TRBJ1-1, with D unclear. V lost 1 base and J 6 bases, leaving 9 bases between the germline ends. CDR1 KGHSH and CDR2 LQKENI come from the germline V gene. This CDR3 is 13 amino acids long.

V is TRBV7-8 and J is TRBJ2-7, with 9 positions matching TRBD1. CDR1 is SGHVS and CDR2 is FQNEAQ in the germline V gene. Trimming cost V 6 bases and J 5 bases; bases outside gene matches: 2. The CDR3 totals 12 residues. The chain's CDR3 is CASRDRGDEQYF. CDR3 sequence (DNA): TGTGCCAGCAGGGACAGGGGTGACGAGCAGTACTTC. The variable domain in full, completed from reference TRBV7-8 and TRBJ2-7, reads GAGVSQSPRYKVAKRGQDVALRCDPISGHVSLFWYQQALGQGPEFLTYFQNEAQLDKSGLPSDRFFAERPEGSVSTLKIQRTQQEDSAVYLCASRDRGDEQYFGPGTRLTVT.

The chain is built from TRBV5-1 and TRBJ1-4, with D possibly TRBD1 on 6 matching bases. The V end lost 0 bases, the J end lost 7 bases, and 13 bases lay between the germline ends. The CDR3 has 15 residues. Per the germline V gene, CDR1 is SGHRS and CDR2 is YFSETQ. CDR3 loop: CASSLGSGGLEKLFF. CDR3 bases: TGCGCCAGCAGCTTGGGGTCCGGGGGGCTTGAAAAACTGTTTTTT.

This rearrangement joins TRBV7-6 to TRBJ2-1; D is perhaps TRBD1 (5 bases). Trimming left V 0 bases short and J 8 bases short, with 8 bases between. Germline CDR1 is SGHVS and CDR2 is FNYEAQ. The CDR3 totals 13 residues. This CDR3 is CASSLAGRDEQFF. The CDR3, as DNA: TGTGCCAGCAGCTTAGCGGGCAGGGATGAGCAGTTCTTC. The variable domain in full, with the rest retrieved from reference TRBV7-6 and TRBJ2-1, is GAGVSQSPRYKVTKRGQDVALRCDPISGHVSLYWYRQALGQGPEFLTYFNYEAQQDKSGLPNDRFSAERPEGSISTLTIQRTEQRDSAMYRCASSLAGRDEQFFGPGTRLTVL.

CDR3 DNA sequence: TGTGCCAGCAGAGCAGGGGTGATTGGCACAGATACGCAGTATTTT. Amino acid sequence: CASRAGVIGTDTQYF. The chain is built from TRBV25-1 and TRBJ2-3; tentative D call: TRBD1 (6 bases). CDR1 is MGHDK and CDR2 is SYGVNS in the germline V gene. The CDR3 consists of 15 residues. Trimming took off 6 bases at V and 1 base at J, with 14 bases between the two ends.

V is TRBV5-1 and J is TRBJ2-5; D unresolved. This CDR3 is 12 amino acids long. The V end lost 5 bases, the J end lost 5 bases, and 10 bases lay between the germline ends. Germline CDR1 and CDR2: SGHRS and YFSETQ. In DNA form, the CDR3 reads TGCGCCAGCAGTGAAAGCAGGGAGACCCAGTACTTC. Its translation is CASSESRETQYF.

This clone has a single count. This chain joins TRBV5-1 and TRBJ2-3; 11 bases line up with TRBD2. The CDR3 has 16 residues. V shed 4 bases and J 2 bases; nucleotides not matched to a gene: 6. Germline V CDR1 and CDR2: SGHRS, YFSETQ. DNA for the CDR3: TGCGCCAGCAGCCTCCAGACTAGCGGGGCCACAGATACGCAGTATTTT. Translated: CASSLQTSGATDTQYF.

This clone was detected only a few times. CDR3 DNA: TGTGCCAGCTCACCAACTGTGCATGGCTACACCTTC. It specifies CASSPTVHGYTF. The chain couples TRBV18 to TRBJ1-2, with D hard to call. Germline V CDR1 and CDR2: KGHSH, LQKENI. This CDR3 has 12 amino acids. The V and J ends lost 2 bases and 6 bases respectively, with 7 bases between them.

The genes are TRBV18 and TRBJ2-4; 7 bases are a match to TRBD1. Losses at the gene ends were 3 bases for V and 6 bases for J; bases not matched to a gene: 20. Germline V gene lookup returns CDR1 KGHSH and CDR2 LQKENI. The CDR3 runs 19 residues. CDR3: CASSPNSGTAVSGGNIQYF. For the CDR3, the DNA is TGTGCCAGCTCACCGAATTCCGGGACAGCGGTATCAGGTGGAAACATTCAGTACTTC. Using reference TRBV18 and TRBJ2-4 for the parts outside the CDR3, the full variable domain is NAGVMQNPRHLVRRRGQEARLRCSPMKGHSHVYWYRQLPEEGLKFMVYLQKENIIDESGMPKERFSAEFPKEGPSILRIQQVVRGDSAAYFCASSPNSGTAVSGGNIQYFGAGTRLSVL.

The CDR3 DNA is TGTGCCAGCAGTTTAGGTCAAGGAGCTGAAGCTTTCTTT. Protein sequence: CASSLGQGAEAFF. The chain employs TRBV27 and TRBJ1-1, with unresolved D. Looked up from germline, CDR1 is MNHEY and CDR2 is SMNVEV (reference sequence). Trimming shortened V by 2 bases and J by 6 bases, and 10 bases separated the two germline ends. The CDR3 covers 13 residues.